This is a list of T cell receptor beta chains from one sample in a study of T cells in localized non-small cell lung cancer. Repertoires were generated with immunoSEQ multiplex PCR, while TCRdb's copy carries only in-frame clones and drops some. This sample has tens of thousands of clones, with 88% found just once. The input for sequencing was PBMCs, taken before any cancer treatment. Every receptor here comes from a man aged 40-75 years with stage II squamous cell lung carcinoma. Each CDR3 is given without its conserved first and last residue. A D gene is named only where the DNA matches it firmly.

j_call: TRBJ2-3
v_call: TRBV6-4
d_call: TRBD1
cdr3_aa: ASKEGAWTDTQY

j_call: TRBJ1-2
v_call: TRBV7-8
d_call: .
cdr3_aa: ASSLGRRRGGTYGYT

j_call: TRBJ1-4
v_call: TRBV12-5
d_call: TRBD1
cdr3_aa: ASGYVRDRGFYVTNEKLF

j_call: TRBJ1-2
v_call: TRBV30
d_call: .
cdr3_aa: AWSVGPLRGGYT

j_call: TRBJ1-1
v_call: TRBV4-3
d_call: .
cdr3_aa: ASSQDSGGVEAF

j_call: TRBJ1-1
v_call: TRBV2
d_call: .
cdr3_aa: ASSEALQIGRRSTEAF

j_call: TRBJ2-5
v_call: TRBV7-9
d_call: TRBD1
cdr3_aa: ASRPDRGYRETQY

j_call: TRBJ1-1
v_call: TRBV27
d_call: TRBD1
cdr3_aa: ASSWTGNTEAF

j_call: TRBJ1-3
v_call: TRBV28
d_call: .
cdr3_aa: ASSPPGSGNTIY

j_call: TRBJ2-6
v_call: TRBV29-1
d_call: .
cdr3_aa: IPGASGNSGANVLT

j_call: TRBJ2-3
v_call: TRBV18
d_call: .
cdr3_aa: ASSRTDTQY

j_call: TRBJ2-2
v_call: TRBV7-6
d_call: .
cdr3_aa: ASSLRSRNTGELF

j_call: TRBJ1-6
v_call: TRBV27
d_call: .
cdr3_aa: ASTRAGASSYNSPLH

j_call: TRBJ2-3
v_call: TRBV7-9
d_call: .
cdr3_aa: ASSLRGPWDTQY

j_call: TRBJ1-5
v_call: TRBV19
d_call: TRBD1
cdr3_aa: ASSSDLSGQGYQPQH

j_call: TRBJ2-3
v_call: TRBV11-1
d_call: TRBD1
cdr3_aa: ASSNFVPNDRVSTDTQY

j_call: TRBJ2-7
v_call: TRBV27
d_call: .
cdr3_aa: ASSTGTPNSYEQY

j_call: TRBJ1-2
v_call: TRBV28
d_call: .
cdr3_aa: ASSSGRGGDYGYT

j_call: TRBJ2-3
v_call: TRBV9
d_call: .
cdr3_aa: ASSVGVGYNTQY

j_call: TRBJ2-1
v_call: TRBV11-3
d_call: .
cdr3_aa: ASSSRGGREQF

j_call: TRBJ2-1
v_call: TRBV7-6
d_call: TRBD2
cdr3_aa: ASSSIVRASGSYNEQF

j_call: TRBJ1-5
v_call: TRBV2
d_call: TRBD1
cdr3_aa: ASSGQGATDQPQH

j_call: TRBJ1-5
v_call: TRBV18
d_call: .
cdr3_aa: ASSPSNRGLSNQPQH

j_call: TRBJ1-1
v_call: TRBV19
d_call: TRBD1
cdr3_aa: ASSTGQGSNTEAF

j_call: TRBJ2-5
v_call: TRBV20-1
d_call: .
cdr3_aa: SANMVETQY

j_call: TRBJ2-5
v_call: TRBV5-1
d_call: TRBD1
cdr3_aa: ASRGQGGEETQY

j_call: TRBJ2-7
v_call: TRBV21-1
d_call: .
cdr3_aa: ASSKFHAGGRSSYEQY

j_call: TRBJ2-3
v_call: TRBV4-1
d_call: TRBD2
cdr3_aa: ASSQERLRLAGPQSTDTQY

j_call: TRBJ2-1
v_call: TRBV29-1
d_call: .
cdr3_aa: SVVIGIGYNEQF

j_call: TRBJ1-2
v_call: TRBV25-1
d_call: .
cdr3_aa: ASYLAHYGYT

j_call: TRBJ2-7
v_call: TRBV7-9
d_call: .
cdr3_aa: ASERAGGYEQY

j_call: TRBJ2-1
v_call: TRBV2
d_call: .
cdr3_aa: ATRQEGQEQF

j_call: TRBJ2-2
v_call: TRBV9
d_call: .
cdr3_aa: ASSVVSDTGELF

j_call: TRBJ2-1
v_call: TRBV10-2
d_call: .
cdr3_aa: ASSGGGPQQF

j_call: TRBJ2-1
v_call: TRBV7-3
d_call: .
cdr3_aa: ASSLAMGAAYNEQF

j_call: TRBJ1-1
v_call: TRBV5-6
d_call: TRBD1
cdr3_aa: ASSLQGANEAF

j_call: TRBJ2-7
v_call: TRBV10-3
d_call: TRBD1
cdr3_aa: AISESTGVKSYSYEQY

j_call: TRBJ2-4
v_call: TRBV28
d_call: .
cdr3_aa: ASKTAGPPGENIQY

j_call: TRBJ2-7
v_call: TRBV2
d_call: .
cdr3_aa: ASSFIGDYEQY

j_call: TRBJ1-1
v_call: TRBV5-4
d_call: .
cdr3_aa: ASSGSPNTEAF

j_call: TRBJ1-5
v_call: TRBV28
d_call: TRBD1
cdr3_aa: ASSLGTGVGNQPQH

j_call: TRBJ1-3
v_call: TRBV2
d_call: TRBD1
cdr3_aa: ASSGGTGVGNTIY

j_call: TRBJ1-2
v_call: TRBV2
d_call: .
cdr3_aa: ASSEALLEENYGYT

j_call: TRBJ2-1
v_call: TRBV18
d_call: .
cdr3_aa: ASSPDGDEQF

j_call: TRBJ2-7
v_call: TRBV15
d_call: .
cdr3_aa: ATSRDGTPGFGEQY

j_call: TRBJ2-3
v_call: TRBV7-8
d_call: TRBD1
cdr3_aa: ASSLMQGAGDTQY

j_call: TRBJ2-2
v_call: TRBV5-1
d_call: TRBD2
cdr3_aa: ASSYAGDTGELF

j_call: TRBJ1-1
v_call: TRBV15
d_call: .
cdr3_aa: ATSRMGTEAF